A selection of T cell receptor beta chains follows, all from one sample in a study of cytomegalovirus exposure and HLA in healthy donors. Using immunoSEQ multiplex PCR, the repertoire was profiled, and TCRdb retains in-frame clones only, with some absent. The sample shows nearly 200,000 clones, around 80% of them seen only once. Sequenced input: PBMCs. These TCRs come from a woman aged 25 to 39 in good health and CMV-seropositive. Both conserved end residues are part of each CDR3. Each record gives: clone size, J gene, V gene, D gene, CDR3 protein, CDR3 DNA. D genes are given only for firm matches. Where a row states a size, it is once, few, many or the class of an expanded clone; other rows omit it.

>few|TRBJ1-3|TRBV7-8|TRBD1
CASSPRTGGYGNTIYF
TGTGCCAGCAGCCCCCGGACAGGGGGTTATGGAAACACCATATATTTT
>once|TRBJ2-6|TRBV27|TRBD1
CASSRTGGFSSGANVLTF
TGTGCCAGCAGTAGGACAGGGGGCTTCTCGTCGGGGGCCAACGTCCTGACTTTC
>.|TRBJ2-5|TRBV30|TRBD1
CAWSGGQQETQYF
TGTGCCTGGAGTGGGGGACAGCAAGAGACCCAGTACTTC
>.|TRBJ2-1|TRBV5-4|.
CASNEVAGSYNEQFF
TGTGCCAGCAATGAAGTAGCTGGCTCCTACAATGAGCAGTTCTTC
>.|TRBJ1-3|TRBV4-1|.
CASSQDKWTGGNTIYF
TGCGCCAGCAGCCAAGATAAATGGACTGGAGGAAACACCATATATTTT
>.|TRBJ2-3|TRBV2|.
CASSNDRSTDTQYF
TGTGCCAGCAGCAACGACAGAAGCACAGATACGCAGTATTTT
>.|TRBJ1-1|TRBV29-1|TRBD1
CSVARDRPNTEAFF
TGCAGCGTTGCAAGGGACAGGCCGAACACTGAAGCTTTCTTT
>.|TRBJ2-1|TRBV4-2|TRBD2
CASSQPHVGTSGRYEQFF
TGTGCCAGCAGCCAACCCCACGTGGGGACTAGCGGGAGGTATGAGCAGTTCTTC
>few|TRBJ2-1|TRBV23-1|.
CASSQGALTDEQFF
TGCGCCAGCAGTCAAGGGGCGTTGACGGATGAGCAGTTCTTC
>once|TRBJ1-1|TRBV9|.
CASSPHEGGNTEAFF
TGTGCCAGCAGCCCCCACGAAGGGGGGAACACTGAAGCTTTCTTT
>.|TRBJ1-3|TRBV30|TRBD1
CAWSPGGGGNTIYF
TGTGCCTGGAGTCCAGGGGGCGGTGGAAACACCATATATTTT
>.|TRBJ2-1|TRBV9|TRBD2
CASSVLAGGPNEQFF
TGTGCCAGCAGCGTCCTAGCGGGAGGGCCGAACGAGCAGTTCTTC
>.|TRBJ1-4|TRBV2|TRBD1
CASGPTGFNEKLFF
TGTGCCAGCGGACCGACAGGGTTTAATGAAAAACTGTTTTTT
>.|TRBJ2-1|TRBV9|TRBD1
CASSVDWDRVNNEQFF
TGTGCCAGCAGCGTAGACTGGGACAGGGTAAACAATGAGCAGTTCTTC
>.|TRBJ2-1|TRBV12-5|.
CASGFRESGNDEQFF
TGTGCTAGTGGTTTTCGGGAATCCGGGAACGATGAGCAGTTCTTC
>.|TRBJ1-2|TRBV7-2|TRBD1
CASSLMPGGVGYGYTF
TGTGCCAGCAGCTTAATGCCAGGGGGCGTTGGCTATGGCTACACCTTC
>.|TRBJ2-1|TRBV5-6|TRBD2
CASSNTGTSGQFF
TGTGCCAGCAGCAACACCGGGACTAGCGGGCAGTTCTTC
>.|TRBJ2-7|TRBV10-3|.
CAISQLVDLEQYF
TGTGCCATCAGTCAACTAGTTGATCTCGAGCAGTACTTC
>.|TRBJ1-1|TRBV6-5|.
CASKEVVYTEAFF
TGTGCCAGCAAGGAGGTTGTATATACTGAAGCTTTCTTT
>.|TRBJ2-2|TRBV10-1|.
CASSEFRGNTGELFF
TGCGCCAGCAGTGAGTTCAGGGGGAACACCGGGGAGCTGTTTTTT
>.|TRBJ1-1|TRBV6-1|.
CASIGGRITEAFF
TGTGCCAGCATTGGAGGACGGATCACTGAAGCTTTCTTT
>.|TRBJ1-1|TRBV4-1|.
CASSQAGRGTEAFF
TGCGCCAGCAGCCAAGCAGGACGGGGGACTGAAGCTTTCTTT
>once|TRBJ2-7|TRBV6-5|.
CASTRGGSYEQYF
TGTGCCAGCACAAGGGGGGGATCCTACGAGCAGTACTTC
>.|TRBJ2-3|TRBV7-9|TRBD1
CAVPGQRTDTQYF
TGTGCCGTCCCGGGACAGCGCACAGATACGCAGTATTTT
>.|TRBJ1-1|TRBV30|.
CAWREGTEAFF
TGTGCCTGGAGGGAGGGGACTGAAGCTTTCTTT
>.|TRBJ2-7|TRBV7-9|TRBD2
CASSLGGEGQAGEQYF
TGTGCCAGCAGCCTGGGCGGGGAGGGGCAGGCGGGCGAGCAGTACTTC
>.|TRBJ2-6|TRBV5-1|.
CASSLGQGNLGANVLTF
TGCGCCAGCAGCTTAGGGCAGGGCAATTTAGGGGCCAACGTCCTGACTTTC
>once|TRBJ1-3|TRBV7-9|.
CASSPTGRRYTIYF
TGTGCCAGCAGCCCGACAGGCCGCCGCTACACCATATATTTT
>.|TRBJ1-4|TRBV18|.
CASSPTRPQLNEKLFF
TGTGCCAGCTCACCAACCAGGCCCCAGCTTAATGAAAAACTGTTTTTT
>.|TRBJ2-1|TRBV9|TRBD2
CASSVVGGLAGEQFF
TGTGCCAGCAGCGTAGTAGGGGGACTAGCGGGAGAGCAGTTCTTC
>.|TRBJ2-1|TRBV18|TRBD2
CASSPQLGAGDSSFF
TGTGCCAGCTCACCACAACTAGGAGCGGGAGACTCTTCGTTCTTC
>.|TRBJ2-5|TRBV6-1|TRBD1
CASSANRGETQYF
TGTGCCAGCAGTGCCAACAGGGGAGAGACCCAGTACTTC
>many|TRBJ1-1|TRBV5-6|TRBD1
CASSWGTGGTEAFF
TGTGCCAGCAGCTGGGGGACAGGGGGCACTGAAGCTTTCTTT
>.|TRBJ2-7|TRBV29-1|.
CSVVGPAGLTYEQYF
TGCAGCGTTGTAGGACCCGCGGGCCTTACCTACGAGCAGTACTTC
>.|TRBJ1-1|TRBV20-1|.
CSASTGSGAFF
TGCAGTGCTAGCACAGGGAGCGGAGCTTTCTTT
>.|TRBJ2-1|TRBV5-1|TRBD2
CASSSSGTRSIDEQFF
TGCGCCAGCAGCTCATCCGGGACTAGAAGTATCGATGAGCAGTTCTTC
>.|TRBJ2-1|TRBV27|.
CASSFSWTVSYNEQFF
TGTGCCAGCAGTTTCTCGTGGACAGTATCCTACAATGAGCAGTTCTTC
>.|TRBJ2-1|TRBV9|TRBD1
CASSPRLTGQGILREQFF
TGTGCCAGCAGCCCGCGTCTAACTGGACAGGGGATTTTACGTGAGCAGTTCTTC
>.|TRBJ2-7|TRBV5-6|.
CASSLAAGWAEQYF
TGTGCCAGCAGCTTGGCGGCAGGGTGGGCCGAGCAGTACTTC
>.|TRBJ1-5|TRBV19|.
CASSNEGNQPQHF
TGTGCCAGTAGTAATGAGGGAAATCAGCCCCAGCATTTT
>.|TRBJ2-6|TRBV4-1|.
CASSQGGLSTLFSGANVLTF
TGCGCCAGCAGCCAAGGGGGACTCTCGACCCTCTTCTCTGGGGCCAACGTCCTGACTTTC
>.|TRBJ2-7|TRBV6-6|TRBD2
CASSSTSGSVDEQYF
TGTGCCAGCAGTTCTACTAGCGGGAGTGTCGACGAGCAGTACTTC
>.|TRBJ2-7|TRBV28|TRBD2
CATREGRMEEQYF
TGTGCCACCCGGGAGGGACGCATGGAAGAGCAGTACTTC
>.|TRBJ2-3|TRBV5-1|TRBD2
CASSLGAGGVSTDTQYF
TGCGCCAGCAGCTTGGGAGCGGGAGGGGTGAGCACAGATACGCAGTATTTT
>.|TRBJ2-3|TRBV6-5|TRBD2
CASSYPAGGADTQYF
TGTGCCAGCAGTTACCCAGCGGGAGGGGCAGATACGCAGTATTTT
>.|TRBJ2-2|TRBV27|.
CASSLIQSNTGELFF
TGTGCCAGCAGTTTAATACAGTCGAACACCGGGGAGCTGTTTTTT
>.|TRBJ2-1|TRBV9|TRBD2
CASSVAGGIFGEQFF
TGTGCCAGCAGCGTAGCGGGAGGCATTTTCGGTGAGCAGTTCTTC
>few|TRBJ2-5|TRBV12-5|TRBD2
CASGSAGGTRETQYF
TGTGCTAGTGGTTCAGCGGGAGGCACGAGAGAGACCCAGTACTTC
>.|TRBJ2-3|TRBV29-1|TRBD2
CSGAGVYGDTQYF
TGCAGCGGGGCGGGAGTGTACGGAGATACGCAGTATTTT
>.|TRBJ2-3|TRBV5-4|.
CASSLDLLDTQYF
TGTGCCAGCAGCTTGGATCTCCTTGATACGCAGTATTTT